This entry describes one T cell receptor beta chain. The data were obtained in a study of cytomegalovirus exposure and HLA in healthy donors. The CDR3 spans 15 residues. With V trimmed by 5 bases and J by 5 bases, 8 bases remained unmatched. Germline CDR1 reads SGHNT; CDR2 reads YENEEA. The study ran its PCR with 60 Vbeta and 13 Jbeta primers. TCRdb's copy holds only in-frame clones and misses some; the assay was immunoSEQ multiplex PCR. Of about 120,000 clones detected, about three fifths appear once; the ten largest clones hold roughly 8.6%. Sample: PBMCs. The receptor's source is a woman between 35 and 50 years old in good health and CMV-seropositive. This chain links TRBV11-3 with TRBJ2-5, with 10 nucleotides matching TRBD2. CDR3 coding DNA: TGTGCCAGCAGCACCAGGACTAGCGGCGAGGAGACCCAGTACTTC. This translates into CASSTRTSGEETQYF.